A selection of T cell receptor beta chains follows, all from one sample in a study of blood T cells in healthy people across ages. TCRdb reprocessed the 5' RACE reads via MiXCR and lists one record per CDR3 protein. There are some 1.6 million distinct CDR3 sequences in the sample; almost 35% occur only once, and about 10% lies in the top ten. The sample consisted of blood. These receptor sequences come from a woman in her 30s in good health. CDR3s include the opening cysteine and the closing phenylalanine or tryptophan. The D gene is left open where the match is weak. A row's size may be missing; if present it is once, few, many or a size class.

v_call: TRBV5-1; clone_size: few; j_call: TRBJ1-1; d_call: TRBD1; cdr3_aa: CASSPVGQGEVFF; cdr3_nt: TGCGCCAGCAGCCCCGTCGGACAGGGAGAAGTTTTCTTT
v_call: TRBV5-1; clone_size: few; j_call: TRBJ2-1; d_call: .; cdr3_aa: CASSLLPGEGEQFF; cdr3_nt: TGCGCCAGCAGCTTGTTGCCGGGAGAGGGTGAGCAGTTCTTC
v_call: TRBV12-5; clone_size: .; j_call: TRBJ2-3; d_call: .; cdr3_aa: CASGLSGGPTDTQYF; cdr3_nt: TGTGCTAGTGGTTTAAGCGGAGGCCCCACAGATACGCAGTATTTT
v_call: TRBV28; clone_size: .; j_call: TRBJ2-7; d_call: .; cdr3_aa: CASSSSGGGYF; cdr3_nt: TGTGCCAGCAGTAGTAGCGGAGGGGGGTACTTC
v_call: TRBV9; clone_size: .; j_call: TRBJ2-3; d_call: TRBD2; cdr3_aa: CASTETSGMVDTQYF; cdr3_nt: TGTGCCAGCACCGAGACTAGCGGGATGGTAGATACGCAGTATTTT
v_call: TRBV28; clone_size: .; j_call: TRBJ1-2; d_call: .; cdr3_aa: CASSTTGTTTNYGYTF; cdr3_nt: TGTGCCAGCAGTACTACCGGGACAACGACTAACTATGGCTACACCTTC
v_call: TRBV12-3/TRBV12-4; clone_size: few; j_call: TRBJ1-2; d_call: .; cdr3_aa: CASSFQGQIYGYTF; cdr3_nt: TGTGCCAGCAGTTTTCAGGGACAAATTTATGGCTACACCTTC
v_call: TRBV7-9; clone_size: few; j_call: TRBJ2-7; d_call: .; cdr3_aa: CASSLGNRPGDEQYF; cdr3_nt: TGTGCCAGCAGCTTAGGGAACAGGCCCGGGGACGAGCAGTACTTC
v_call: TRBV28; clone_size: .; j_call: TRBJ2-3; d_call: .; cdr3_aa: CASSALVKDRPTDTQYF; cdr3_nt: TGTGCCAGCAGCGCCTTGGTAAAGGACAGACCCACAGATACGCAGTATTTT
v_call: TRBV7-8; clone_size: .; j_call: TRBJ1-2; d_call: .; cdr3_aa: CAGSPLGQFYGYTF; cdr3_nt: TGTGCCGGCAGCCCGCTTGGACAGTTCTATGGCTACACCTTC
v_call: TRBV10-3; clone_size: few; j_call: TRBJ1-1; d_call: .; cdr3_aa: CAISSHNSNTEAFF; cdr3_nt: TGTGCCATCAGTTCCCATAATTCGAACACTGAAGCTTTCTTT
v_call: TRBV2; clone_size: .; j_call: TRBJ2-3; d_call: .; cdr3_aa: CASLVLRLEGTDTQYF; cdr3_nt: TGTGCCAGCCTCGTACTTCGGCTAGAGGGCACAGATACGCAGTATTTT
v_call: TRBV20-1; clone_size: few; j_call: TRBJ2-7; d_call: TRBD2; cdr3_aa: CSARSSPGRASGYEQYF; cdr3_nt: TGCAGTGCTAGATCGAGTCCGGGAAGGGCTAGCGGCTACGAGCAGTACTTC
v_call: TRBV5-6; clone_size: .; j_call: TRBJ2-1; d_call: TRBD2; cdr3_aa: CASNPSGRAYNEQFF; cdr3_nt: TGTGCCAGCAACCCTAGCGGGAGGGCCTACAATGAGCAGTTCTTC
v_call: TRBV20-1; clone_size: .; j_call: TRBJ1-5; d_call: TRBD1; cdr3_aa: CSARDGDSSNQPQHF; cdr3_nt: TGCAGTGCTAGAGATGGGGACAGTAGCAATCAGCCCCAGCATTTT
v_call: TRBV2; clone_size: few; j_call: TRBJ2-2; d_call: TRBD2; cdr3_aa: CASSRGLAGGQRELFF; cdr3_nt: TGTGCCAGCAGCCGCGGACTAGCGGGGGGCCAAAGGGAGCTGTTTTTT
v_call: TRBV29-1; clone_size: .; j_call: TRBJ2-6; d_call: .; cdr3_aa: CSVEDPGGANVLTF; cdr3_nt: TGCAGCGTTGAAGACCCGGGTGGGGCCAACGTCCTGACTTTC
v_call: TRBV12-3/TRBV12-4; clone_size: few; j_call: TRBJ2-1; d_call: .; cdr3_aa: CASSFKGKGSYNEQFF; cdr3_nt: TGTGCCAGCAGTTTCAAAGGGAAAGGTTCCTACAATGAGCAGTTCTTC
v_call: TRBV12-3/TRBV12-4; clone_size: .; j_call: TRBJ2-1; d_call: TRBD1; cdr3_aa: CASTPGQAYNEQFF; cdr3_nt: TGTGCCAGCACTCCGGGACAGGCATACAATGAGCAGTTCTTC
v_call: TRBV20-1; clone_size: many; j_call: TRBJ2-5; d_call: TRBD1; cdr3_aa: CSATLQGGKTQYF; cdr3_nt: TGCAGTGCTACCTTACAGGGGGGAAAGACCCAGTACTTC
v_call: TRBV7-3; clone_size: .; j_call: TRBJ2-1; d_call: .; cdr3_aa: CVSSLSGYNEQFF; cdr3_nt: TGTGTCAGCAGCTTAAGCGGCTACAATGAGCAGTTCTTC
v_call: TRBV7-3; clone_size: few; j_call: TRBJ2-1; d_call: TRBD2; cdr3_aa: CASSPPRLAGGPTNEQFF; cdr3_nt: TGTGCCAGCAGCCCCCCCCGGTTAGCGGGAGGGCCGACGAATGAGCAGTTCTTC
v_call: TRBV28; clone_size: few; j_call: TRBJ1-6; d_call: .; cdr3_aa: CASSPLQGQGHSPLHF; cdr3_nt: TGTGCCAGCAGTCCCCTTCAGGGTCAGGGGCATTCACCCCTCCACTTT
v_call: TRBV6-1; clone_size: .; j_call: TRBJ2-7; d_call: .; cdr3_aa: CASPPGTGAYEQYF; cdr3_nt: TGTGCCAGCCCTCCCGGGACGGGAGCCTACGAGCAGTACTTC
v_call: TRBV20-1; clone_size: few; j_call: TRBJ1-1; d_call: .; cdr3_aa: CSAQNGDSNTEAFF; cdr3_nt: TGCAGTGCACAGAACGGGGATTCAAACACTGAAGCTTTCTTT
v_call: TRBV7-2; clone_size: few; j_call: TRBJ2-1; d_call: .; cdr3_aa: CASSSGRTQFF; cdr3_nt: TGTGCCAGCAGCTCGGGCAGGACGCAGTTCTTC
v_call: TRBV13; clone_size: few; j_call: TRBJ1-2; d_call: TRBD1; cdr3_aa: CASSSLGQGNFGYTF; cdr3_nt: TGTGCCAGCAGCTCATTGGGACAGGGGAATTTCGGCTACACCTTC
v_call: TRBV6-1; clone_size: .; j_call: TRBJ1-5; d_call: .; cdr3_aa: CASSGLAQGSNQPQHF; cdr3_nt: TGTGCCAGCAGTGGACTGGCCCAGGGCTCCAATCAGCCCCAGCATTTT
v_call: TRBV18; clone_size: many; j_call: TRBJ1-1; d_call: .; cdr3_aa: CASSPPGTEAFF; cdr3_nt: TGCGCCAGCAGCCCCCCGGGCACTGAAGCTTTCTTT
v_call: TRBV20-1; clone_size: .; j_call: TRBJ2-2; d_call: TRBD1; cdr3_aa: CSGQGDVGERFF; cdr3_nt: TGCAGTGGACAGGGCGACGTCGGGGAGCGGTTTTTT
v_call: TRBV5-1; clone_size: .; j_call: TRBJ1-1; d_call: .; cdr3_aa: CASSLGGLGLMNTGAFF; cdr3_nt: TGCGCCAGCAGCTTGGGGGGCCTGGGGCTCATGAACACTGGAGCTTTCTTT
v_call: TRBV20-1; clone_size: .; j_call: TRBJ1-1; d_call: .; cdr3_aa: CSASPTSGWGITEAFF; cdr3_nt: TGCAGTGCTAGCCCAACGTCAGGGTGGGGGATTACTGAAGCTTTCTTT
v_call: TRBV6-2/TRBV6-3; clone_size: .; j_call: TRBJ2-7; d_call: TRBD2; cdr3_aa: CASRPLGGSYEQYF; cdr3_nt: TGTGCCAGCAGGCCTTTGGGGGGGTCCTACGAGCAGTACTTC
v_call: TRBV20-1; clone_size: few; j_call: TRBJ2-7; d_call: .; cdr3_aa: CSAPSLRNRAHEQYF; cdr3_nt: TGCAGTGCCCCGAGCCTCCGGAACAGGGCCCACGAGCAGTACTTC
v_call: TRBV20-1; clone_size: .; j_call: TRBJ2-7; d_call: .; cdr3_aa: CSASGELAYEQYF; cdr3_nt: TGCAGTGCTAGTGGGGAGCTGGCCTACGAGCAGTACTTC
v_call: TRBV28; clone_size: .; j_call: TRBJ2-3; d_call: TRBD1; cdr3_aa: CASSLYGQGARGDTQYF; cdr3_nt: TGTGCCAGCAGTTTATATGGGCAGGGGGCGCGTGGAGATACGCAGTATTTT
v_call: TRBV15; clone_size: many; j_call: TRBJ2-7; d_call: .; cdr3_aa: CATSRDSPSSYEQYF; cdr3_nt: TGTGCCACCAGCAGAGACAGCCCCTCCTCCTACGAGCAGTACTTC
v_call: TRBV20-1; clone_size: few; j_call: TRBJ1-1; d_call: TRBD1; cdr3_aa: CSAAGQGSSSYTEAFF; cdr3_nt: TGCAGTGCTGCGGGACAGGGGAGTTCCTCGTACACTGAAGCTTTCTTT
v_call: TRBV6-5; clone_size: few; j_call: TRBJ1-3; d_call: .; cdr3_aa: CASSFDSGNTIYF; cdr3_nt: TGTGCCAGCAGCTTCGACTCTGGAAACACCATATATTTT
v_call: TRBV27; clone_size: .; j_call: TRBJ1-2; d_call: .; cdr3_aa: CASSLSDGPNYGYTF; cdr3_nt: TGTGCCAGCAGTTTATCAGACGGCCCTAACTATGGCTACACCTTC
v_call: TRBV12-3/TRBV12-4; clone_size: few; j_call: TRBJ2-7; d_call: TRBD1; cdr3_aa: CASSRTGVPYEQYF; cdr3_nt: TGTGCCAGCAGTCGCACAGGGGTCCCCTACGAGCAGTACTTC
v_call: TRBV4-1; clone_size: many; j_call: TRBJ2-7; d_call: .; cdr3_aa: CASSQVDVYEQYF; cdr3_nt: TGCGCCAGCAGCCAAGTTGACGTTTACGAGCAGTACTTC
v_call: TRBV20-1; clone_size: few; j_call: TRBJ2-7; d_call: .; cdr3_aa: CSATTVSYEQYF; cdr3_nt: TGCAGTGCTACGACAGTCTCCTACGAGCAGTACTTC
v_call: TRBV10-3; clone_size: .; j_call: TRBJ2-7; d_call: TRBD1; cdr3_aa: CAISWTGYEQYF; cdr3_nt: TGTGCCATCAGTTGGACAGGGTACGAGCAGTACTTC
v_call: TRBV6-1; clone_size: many; j_call: TRBJ2-7; d_call: TRBD1; cdr3_aa: CASSRQGSEQYF; cdr3_nt: TGTGCCAGCAGTCGACAGGGAAGCGAGCAGTACTTC
v_call: TRBV29-1; clone_size: .; j_call: TRBJ1-2; d_call: .; cdr3_aa: CSVEETTRNYGYTF; cdr3_nt: TGCAGCGTTGAGGAGACAACGCGAAACTATGGCTACACCTTC
v_call: TRBV25-1; clone_size: .; j_call: TRBJ2-5; d_call: TRBD2; cdr3_aa: CASSEYPPRAGVSNEQYF; cdr3_nt: TGTGCCAGCAGTGAATATCCTCCCCGAGCGGGAGTCTCTAATGAGCAGTACTTC
v_call: TRBV2; clone_size: .; j_call: TRBJ1-4; d_call: TRBD1; cdr3_aa: CASRTGTVNTQKLFF; cdr3_nt: TGTGCCAGCAGGACAGGGACCGTAAACACCCAAAAACTGTTTTTT
v_call: TRBV6-6; clone_size: .; j_call: TRBJ2-1; d_call: .; cdr3_aa: CASSYSTGSKGNEQFF; cdr3_nt: TGTGCCAGCAGTTACTCTACAGGTAGTAAGGGCAATGAGCAGTTCTTC